This TCR beta chain was captured by sequencing in a study of response to subunit inactivated influenza vaccine (dated by TCRdb to 2016 to 2018). Study-level background: To follow how T cells responded to a trivalent subunit inactivated influenza vaccine, the researchers relied on deep quantitative profiling of the T cell receptor repertoire. Results and caveats for the whole study, not just this receptor: According to the authors, only a limited number of new T cells may be recruited by each seasonal influenza vaccination.

The CDR3 covers 17 residues, taking in both the cysteine and the phenylalanine. The read is trimmed to its CDR3 DNA, 51 bases read in frame from base 1. The V end loses 0 bases and the J end loses 0 bases, and a stretch of 9 bases separates them. Taken from the germline V gene, the CDR1 and CDR2 loops are LGHNA and YNFKEQ. A note on this clonotype: Its binding antigen is unknown. No base quality information exists; no much larger clone differs at one position.

Library method: RT-PCR. The sequencing machine was an Illumina HiSeq 2500. TCRdb trimmed public reads at Q25 via fastp, called clones via MiXCR and kept in-frame beta chains. Each entry merges the rows of one CDR3 protein and shows their most common DNA and genes. The sample contains about 780,000 distinct CDR3 sequences, approximately 17% of them found a single time. The ten largest clonotypes hold roughly a tenth of the sample. Here the sequenced sample was PBMCs from blood, taken around 5 days after vaccination. The V gene is TRBV4-2 and the J gene is TRBJ2-6; the D gene identity is not certain. The TCR was taken from a man between 50 and 59 years old who received an inactivated influenza vaccine. Donor details come from another sample of the same person, matched by shared clones. The CDR3 region reads CASSQDMLGSGANVLTF. The bases read TGTGCCAGCAGCCAAGATATGTTGGGCTCTGGGGCCAACGTCCTGACTTTC.